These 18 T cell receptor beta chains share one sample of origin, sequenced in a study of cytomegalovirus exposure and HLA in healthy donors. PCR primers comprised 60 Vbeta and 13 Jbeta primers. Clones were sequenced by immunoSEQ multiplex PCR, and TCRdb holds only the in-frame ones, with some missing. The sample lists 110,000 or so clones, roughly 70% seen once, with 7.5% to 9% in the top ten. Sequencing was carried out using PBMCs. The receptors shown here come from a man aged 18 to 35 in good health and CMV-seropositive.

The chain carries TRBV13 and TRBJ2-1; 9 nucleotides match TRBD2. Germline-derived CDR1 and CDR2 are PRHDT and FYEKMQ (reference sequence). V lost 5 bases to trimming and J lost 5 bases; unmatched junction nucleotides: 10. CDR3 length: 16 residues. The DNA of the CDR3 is TGTGCCAGCAGCCCTCCGGGACTAGCAGGGGACAATGAGCAGTTCTTC. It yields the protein CASSPPGLAGDNEQFF.

In nucleotides, the CDR3 is TGTGCCTCCTGGGGGCGCCGCGAGCGGGGATACGAGCAGTACGTC. It translates to CASWGRRERGYEQYV. The chain employs TRBV27 and TRBJ2-7; perhaps TRBD2 as D (7 bases). Germline V lookup: CDR1 MNHEY, CDR2 SMNVEV (reference sequence). The germline V and J ends were trimmed by 11 bases and 4 bases, with 24 bases remaining between them. The CDR3 is 15 amino acids.

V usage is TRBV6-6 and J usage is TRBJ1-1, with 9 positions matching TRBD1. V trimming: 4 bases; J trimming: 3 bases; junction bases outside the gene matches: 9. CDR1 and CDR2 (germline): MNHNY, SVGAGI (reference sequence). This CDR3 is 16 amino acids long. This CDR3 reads CASSSPRQGDYTEAFF. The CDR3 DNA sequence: TGTGCCAGCAGTTCCCCGAGACAGGGGGATTACACTGAAGCTTTCTTT.

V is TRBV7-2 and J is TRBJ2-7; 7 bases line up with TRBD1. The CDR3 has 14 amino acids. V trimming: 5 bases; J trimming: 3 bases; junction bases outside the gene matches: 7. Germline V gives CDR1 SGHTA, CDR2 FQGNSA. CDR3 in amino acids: CASSPLTGDYEQYF. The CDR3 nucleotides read TGTGCCAGCAGCCCCCTAACAGGGGACTACGAGCAGTACTTC.

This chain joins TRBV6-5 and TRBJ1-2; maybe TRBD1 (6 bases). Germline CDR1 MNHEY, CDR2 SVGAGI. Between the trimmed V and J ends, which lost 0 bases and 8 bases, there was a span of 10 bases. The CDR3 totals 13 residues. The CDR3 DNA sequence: TGTGCCAGCAGTTACTCTTCAGGGGTCGGCTACACCTTC. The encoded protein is CASSYSSGVGYTF.

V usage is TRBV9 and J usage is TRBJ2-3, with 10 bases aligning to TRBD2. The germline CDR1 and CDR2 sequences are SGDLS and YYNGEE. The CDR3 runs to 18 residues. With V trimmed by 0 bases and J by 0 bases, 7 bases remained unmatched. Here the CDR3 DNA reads TGTGCCAGCAGCGTAGTAGCGGGGGGAACCTACAGCACAGATACGCAGTATTTT. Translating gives CASSVVAGGTYSTDTQYF.

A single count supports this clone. As DNA, the CDR3 is TGTGCCAGCAGCCTACGAGGTGTCTACGAGCAGTACTTC. It yields the protein CASSLRGVYEQYF. This chain links TRBV11-3 with TRBJ2-7; no definite D call. Trimming removed 5 bases from V and 3 bases from J, with 11 bases in between. CDR3 size: 13 residues. CDR1 and CDR2 (germline): SGHNT, YENEEA.

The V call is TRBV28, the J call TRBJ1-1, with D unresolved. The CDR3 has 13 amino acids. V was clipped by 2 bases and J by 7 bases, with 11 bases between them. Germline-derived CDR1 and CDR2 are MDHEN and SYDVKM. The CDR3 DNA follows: TGTGCCAGCAGTTTAGGACGGGGTGGTGAAGCTTTCTTT. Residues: CASSLGRGGEAFF.

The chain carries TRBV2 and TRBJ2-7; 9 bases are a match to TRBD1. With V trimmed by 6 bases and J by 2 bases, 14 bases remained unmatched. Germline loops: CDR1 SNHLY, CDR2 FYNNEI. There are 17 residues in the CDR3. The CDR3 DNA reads TGTGCCAGCAGGGTGAGAGGATCGGGACAGGGACCCTACGAGCAGTACGTC. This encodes CASRVRGSGQGPYEQYV.

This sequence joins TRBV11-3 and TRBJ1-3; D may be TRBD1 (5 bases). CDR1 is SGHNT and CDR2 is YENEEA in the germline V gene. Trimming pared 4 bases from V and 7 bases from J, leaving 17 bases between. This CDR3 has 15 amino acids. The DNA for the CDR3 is TGTGCCAGCAGCTCCGAGGCGCAGGGTTTGAACACCATATATTTT. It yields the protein CASSSEAQGLNTIYF.

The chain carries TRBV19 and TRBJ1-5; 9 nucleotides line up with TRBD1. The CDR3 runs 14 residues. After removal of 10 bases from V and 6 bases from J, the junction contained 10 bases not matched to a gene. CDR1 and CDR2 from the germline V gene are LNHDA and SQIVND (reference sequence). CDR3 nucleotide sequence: TGTGCCACCGCACAGGGGGCCTCGGTTCAGCCCCAGCATTTT. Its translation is CATAQGASVQPQHF.

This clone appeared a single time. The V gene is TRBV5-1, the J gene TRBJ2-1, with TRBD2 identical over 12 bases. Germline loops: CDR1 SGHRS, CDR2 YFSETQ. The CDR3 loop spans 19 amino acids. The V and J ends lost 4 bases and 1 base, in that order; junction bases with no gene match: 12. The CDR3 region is CASSPGFPSGGGSYNEQFF. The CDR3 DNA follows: TGCGCCAGCAGCCCAGGTTTTCCTAGCGGGGGGGGATCCTACAATGAGCAGTTCTTC.

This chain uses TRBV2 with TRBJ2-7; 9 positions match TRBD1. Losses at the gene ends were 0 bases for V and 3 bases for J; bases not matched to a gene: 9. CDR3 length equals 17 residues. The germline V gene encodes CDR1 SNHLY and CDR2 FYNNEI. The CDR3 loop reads CASSEARRPGQGYEQYF. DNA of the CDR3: TGTGCCAGCAGTGAAGCTCGAAGACCGGGACAGGGCTACGAGCAGTACTTC.

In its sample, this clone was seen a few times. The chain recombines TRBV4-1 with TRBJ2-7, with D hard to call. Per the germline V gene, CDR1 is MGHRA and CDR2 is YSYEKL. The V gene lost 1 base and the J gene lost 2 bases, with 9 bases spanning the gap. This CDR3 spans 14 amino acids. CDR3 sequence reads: CASSQANGPYEQYF. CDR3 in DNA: TGCGCCAGCAGCCAAGCGAATGGCCCCTACGAGCAGTACTTC.

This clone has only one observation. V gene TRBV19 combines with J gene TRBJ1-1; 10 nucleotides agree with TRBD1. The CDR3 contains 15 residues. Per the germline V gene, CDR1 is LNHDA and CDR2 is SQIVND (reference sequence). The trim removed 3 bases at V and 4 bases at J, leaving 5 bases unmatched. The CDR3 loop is CASSIEGTGVTEAFF. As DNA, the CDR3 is TGTGCCAGTAGTATCGAGGGGACAGGGGTCACTGAAGCTTTCTTT.

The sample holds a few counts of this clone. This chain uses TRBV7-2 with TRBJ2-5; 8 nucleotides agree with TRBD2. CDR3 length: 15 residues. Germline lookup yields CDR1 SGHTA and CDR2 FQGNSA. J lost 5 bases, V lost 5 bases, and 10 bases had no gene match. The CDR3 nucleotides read TGTGCCAGCAGCCTAGACGGACTAGCCGGGGAGACCCAGTACTTC. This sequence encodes CASSLDGLAGETQYF.

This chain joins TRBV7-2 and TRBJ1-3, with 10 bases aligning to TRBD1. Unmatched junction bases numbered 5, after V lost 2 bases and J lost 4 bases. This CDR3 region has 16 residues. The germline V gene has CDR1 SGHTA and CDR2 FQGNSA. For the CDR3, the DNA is TGTGCCAGCAGCTTATACGACAGGGGGCGCGGAAACACCATATATTTT. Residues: CASSLYDRGRGNTIYF.

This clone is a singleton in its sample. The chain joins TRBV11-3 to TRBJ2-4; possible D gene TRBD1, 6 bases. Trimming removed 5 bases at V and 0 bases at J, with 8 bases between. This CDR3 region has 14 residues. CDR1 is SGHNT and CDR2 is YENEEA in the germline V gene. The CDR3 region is CASSPGVAKNIQYF. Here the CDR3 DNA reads TGTGCCAGCAGCCCAGGGGTAGCCAAAAACATTCAGTACTTC.